These T cell receptor beta chains were read from a single sample in a study of cytomegalovirus exposure and HLA in healthy donors. Profiling relied on immunoSEQ multiplex PCR, and the TCRdb table lists in-frame clones only, not all of them. The sample lists roughly 120,000 clones, roughly nine tenths seen once, with over 3% in the top ten. Material for sequencing was PBMCs. The receptors shown here come from a man aged 30 to 45 in good health and CMV-seronegative. Each CDR3 is given with its conserved first and last residue. D genes are given only for firm matches. Some rows mark clone size as missing; the rest say once, few, many or name a class of expanded clone.

D: TRBD2; size: .; J: TRBJ2-5; V: TRBV9; length: 13; CDR3: CASSGGGRETQYF; DNA: TGTGCCAGCAGCGGGGGGGGACGAGAGACCCAGTACTTC
D: .; size: .; J: TRBJ1-1; V: TRBV29-1; length: 13; CDR3: CSVAQTVLVEAFF; DNA: TGCAGCGTTGCCCAGACAGTCCTCGTTGAAGCTTTCTTT
D: TRBD2; size: .; J: TRBJ2-7; V: TRBV19; length: 15; CDR3: CASSPRAGGTYEQYF; DNA: TGTGCCAGTAGCCCTCGGGCGGGGGGCACCTACGAGCAGTACTTC
D: .; size: .; J: TRBJ2-7; V: TRBV18; length: 14; CDR3: CASSPPDRTYEQYF; DNA: TGTGCCAGCTCACCACCCGACAGGACCTACGAGCAGTACTTC
D: .; size: .; J: TRBJ2-7; V: TRBV2; length: 12; CDR3: CASRADRYEQYF; DNA: TGTGCCAGCAGAGCGGACAGATACGAGCAGTACTTC
D: .; size: .; J: TRBJ2-5; V: TRBV2; length: 15; CDR3: CASSERPGKMETQYF; DNA: TGTGCCAGCAGTGAAAGGCCAGGAAAAATGGAGACCCAGTACTTC
D: .; size: .; J: TRBJ1-1; V: TRBV5-1; length: 14; CDR3: CASKGEPLSTEAFF; DNA: TGCGCCAGCAAGGGGGAACCATTGAGCACTGAAGCTTTCTTT
D: .; size: .; J: TRBJ2-3; V: TRBV10-2; length: 15; CDR3: CASLPQGIGTDTQYF; DNA: TGCGCCAGCCTCCCTCAGGGGATCGGCACAGATACGCAGTATTTT
D: .; size: .; J: TRBJ1-1; V: TRBV5-1; length: 15; CDR3: CASSLDGGTNTEAFF; DNA: TGCGCCAGCAGCTTGGACGGGGGAACTAACACTGAAGCTTTCTTT
D: .; size: .; J: TRBJ1-4; V: TRBV6-5; length: 16; CDR3: CASSYSTGGLGEKLFF; DNA: TGTGCCAGCAGTTACTCGACGGGGGGGTTGGGGGAAAAACTGTTTTTT
D: .; size: .; J: TRBJ2-1; V: TRBV4-1; length: 14; CDR3: CASSQAASYNEQFF; DNA: TGCGCCAGCAGCCAAGCGGCTAGTTACAATGAGCAGTTCTTC
D: .; size: .; J: TRBJ1-2; V: TRBV28; length: 12; CDR3: CASSPLGDGYTF; DNA: TGTGCCAGCAGTCCCCTAGGAGATGGCTACACCTTC
D: .; size: .; J: TRBJ1-5; V: TRBV6-5; length: 14; CDR3: CASSYGEGVQPQHF; DNA: TGTGCCAGCAGTTACGGGGAGGGAGTTCAGCCCCAGCATTTT
D: TRBD2; size: .; J: TRBJ2-1; V: TRBV10-2; length: 17; CDR3: CASSEWVLAGVTNEQFF; DNA: TGCGCCAGCAGTGAGTGGGTCTTGGCGGGGGTTACCAATGAGCAGTTCTTC
D: TRBD2; size: .; J: TRBJ2-3; V: TRBV27; length: 15; CDR3: CASSDPRGATDTQYF; DNA: TGTGCCAGCAGTGACCCGCGGGGGGCAACGGATACGCAGTATTTT
D: .; size: .; J: TRBJ1-1; V: TRBV5-1; length: 13; CDR3: CASSLTGHTEAFF; DNA: TGCGCCAGCAGCTTGACAGGGCACACTGAAGCTTTCTTT
D: .; size: .; J: TRBJ1-6; V: TRBV7-9; length: 15; CDR3: CASSLDGERGSPLHF; DNA: TGTGCCAGCAGCTTAGATGGAGAACGGGGTTCACCCCTCCACTTT
D: TRBD1; size: .; J: TRBJ1-6; V: TRBV7-2; length: 15; CDR3: CASSLGDRGDVVLHF; DNA: TGTGCCAGCAGCTTAGGGGACAGGGGGGATGTGGTCCTCCACTTT
D: .; size: .; J: TRBJ1-5; V: TRBV19; length: 17; CDR3: CASSIQGGSKSNQPQHF; DNA: TGTGCCAGTAGTATACAAGGGGGAAGTAAAAGCAATCAGCCCCAGCATTTT
D: .; size: once; J: TRBJ2-7; V: TRBV11-2; length: 14; CDR3: CASSLVDLRYEQYF; DNA: TGTGCCAGCAGCTTAGTTGATCTTAGATACGAGCAGTACTTC
D: .; size: .; J: TRBJ1-4; V: TRBV28; length: 18; CDR3: CASSRTGTGKKTNEKLFF; DNA: TGTGCCAGCAGCCGTACAGGGACCGGCAAAAAGACTAATGAAAAACTGTTTTTT
D: TRBD1; size: .; J: TRBJ2-7; V: TRBV10-1; length: 15; CDR3: CASSESGTGKDEQYF; DNA: TGCGCCAGCAGTGAGTCGGGGACAGGGAAGGACGAGCAGTACTTC
D: TRBD1; size: .; J: TRBJ2-2; V: TRBV2; length: 16; CDR3: CASRLGQGANTGELFF; DNA: TGTGCCAGCAGACTCGGACAGGGGGCGAACACCGGGGAGCTGTTTTTT
D: .; size: .; J: TRBJ1-4; V: TRBV19; length: 15; CDR3: CASSIGQFVLGKLFF; DNA: TGTGCCAGTAGTATCGGACAGTTCGTACTGGGAAAACTGTTTTTT
D: .; size: .; J: TRBJ2-7; V: TRBV5-1; length: 15; CDR3: CASSFISAAPIEQYF; DNA: TGCGCCAGCAGCTTCATAAGCGCCGCACCGATCGAGCAGTACTTC
D: .; size: .; J: TRBJ2-3; V: TRBV6-5; length: 14; CDR3: CASSPYLGADTQYF; DNA: TGTGCCAGCAGCCCCTACCTAGGGGCAGATACGCAGTATTTT
D: TRBD2; size: .; J: TRBJ2-1; V: TRBV7-6; length: 17; CDR3: CASSLLDSGGRYNEQFF; DNA: TGTGCCAGCAGCTTACTAGATAGCGGGGGGCGCTACAATGAGCAGTTCTTC
D: TRBD1; size: .; J: TRBJ1-2; V: TRBV29-1; length: 17; CDR3: CSVEDRGTGGTNYGYTF; DNA: TGCAGCGTTGAAGATCGGGGGACAGGGGGAACTAACTATGGCTACACCTTC
D: TRBD2; size: .; J: TRBJ2-1; V: TRBV27; length: 17; CDR3: CASSLPLTSGGPNEQFF; DNA: TGTGCCAGCAGTTTACCCCTAACTAGCGGGGGGCCCAATGAGCAGTTCTTC
D: TRBD1; size: .; J: TRBJ2-2; V: TRBV18; length: 14; CDR3: CASSPQQGTGELFF; DNA: TGTGCCAGCTCACCCCAACAGGGGACCGGGGAGCTGTTTTTT
D: .; size: once; J: TRBJ2-5; V: TRBV6-5; length: 16; CDR3: CASSYSSGTRQETQYF; DNA: TGTGCCAGCAGTTACTCTTCCGGGACACGCCAAGAGACCCAGTACTTC
D: .; size: once; J: TRBJ2-7; V: TRBV5-1; length: 16; CDR3: CASSLGGGRGSYEQYF; DNA: TGCGCCAGCAGCCTTGGGGGGGGGCGAGGATCCTACGAGCAGTACTTC
D: TRBD1; size: .; J: TRBJ1-6; V: TRBV27; length: 16; CDR3: CASSLTGTGQNSPLHF; DNA: TGTGCCAGCAGTTTAACCGGGACAGGGCAGAATTCACCCCTCCACTTT
D: .; size: .; J: TRBJ2-3; V: TRBV7-9; length: 12; CDR3: CASSLGPDTQYF; DNA: TGTGCCAGCAGCTTGGGCCCAGATACGCAGTATTTT
D: TRBD2; size: .; J: TRBJ2-5; V: TRBV19; length: 15; CDR3: CASSIGGGHQETQYF; DNA: TGTGCCAGTAGTATAGGGGGGGGACACCAAGAGACCCAGTACTTC
D: .; size: .; J: TRBJ1-4; V: TRBV11-2; length: 16; CDR3: CASSSRRQATNEKLFF; DNA: TGTGCCAGCAGCTCCCGCAGACAAGCAACTAATGAAAAACTGTTTTTT
D: .; size: once; J: TRBJ1-1; V: TRBV5-8; length: 16; CDR3: CASSPGPGSGTTEAFF; DNA: TGTGCCAGCAGCCCTGGTCCGGGGTCGGGAACAACTGAAGCTTTCTTT
D: TRBD1; size: .; J: TRBJ2-2; V: TRBV5-4; length: 16; CDR3: CASSLGSTGATGELFF; DNA: TGTGCCAGCAGCTTGGGATCCACAGGGGCCACCGGGGAGCTGTTTTTT
D: .; size: .; J: TRBJ1-2; V: TRBV6-1; length: 13; CDR3: CATHTPANYGYTF; DNA: TGTGCCACCCACACCCCAGCTAACTATGGCTACACCTTC
D: TRBD1; size: .; J: TRBJ2-7; V: TRBV19; length: 14; CDR3: CASSLGDRAYEQYF; DNA: TGTGCCAGCAGTCTAGGGGACAGAGCCTACGAGCAGTACTTC
D: TRBD1; size: .; J: TRBJ2-7; V: TRBV5-1; length: 14; CDR3: CASSSGTGSYEQYF; DNA: TGCGCCAGCAGCAGCGGGACAGGGAGCTACGAGCAGTACTTC
D: TRBD2; size: .; J: TRBJ2-1; V: TRBV29-1; length: 14; CDR3: CSVSGLATTNEQFF; DNA: TGCAGCGTTAGCGGACTAGCGACGACCAATGAGCAGTTCTTC